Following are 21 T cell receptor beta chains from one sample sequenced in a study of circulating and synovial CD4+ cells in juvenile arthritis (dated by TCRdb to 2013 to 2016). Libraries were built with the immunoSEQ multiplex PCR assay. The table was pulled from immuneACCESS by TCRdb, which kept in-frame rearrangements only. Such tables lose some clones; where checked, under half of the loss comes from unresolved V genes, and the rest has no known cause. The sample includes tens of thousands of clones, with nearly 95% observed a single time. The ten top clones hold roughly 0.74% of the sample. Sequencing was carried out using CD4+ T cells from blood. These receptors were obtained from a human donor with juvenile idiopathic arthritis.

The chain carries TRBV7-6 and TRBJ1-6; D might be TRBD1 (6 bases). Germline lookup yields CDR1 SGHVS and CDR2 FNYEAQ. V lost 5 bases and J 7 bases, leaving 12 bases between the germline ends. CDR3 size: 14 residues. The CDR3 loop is CASSNRALNSPLHF. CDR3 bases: TGTGCCAGCAGCAACAGGGCCCTCAATTCACCCCTCCACTTT.

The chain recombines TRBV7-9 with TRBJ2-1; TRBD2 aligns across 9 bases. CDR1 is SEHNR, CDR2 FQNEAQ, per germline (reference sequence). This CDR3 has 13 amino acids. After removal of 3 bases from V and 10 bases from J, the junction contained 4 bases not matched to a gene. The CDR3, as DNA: TGTGCCAGCAGCTTCCCTGGACTAGCGGAGCAGTTCTTC. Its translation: CASSFPGLAEQFF.

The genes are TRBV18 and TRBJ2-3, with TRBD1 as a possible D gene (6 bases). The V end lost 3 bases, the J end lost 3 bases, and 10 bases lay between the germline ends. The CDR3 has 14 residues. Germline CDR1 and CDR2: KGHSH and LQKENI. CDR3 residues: CASSPTGWTDTQYF. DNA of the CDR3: TGTGCCAGCTCACCCACAGGGTGGACAGATACGCAGTATTTT.

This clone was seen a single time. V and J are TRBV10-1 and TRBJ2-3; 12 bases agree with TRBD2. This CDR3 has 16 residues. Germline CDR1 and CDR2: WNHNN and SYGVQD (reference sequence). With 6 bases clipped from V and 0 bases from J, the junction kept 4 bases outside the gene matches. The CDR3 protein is CASSPGTSGSTDTQYF. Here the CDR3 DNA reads TGCGCCAGCAGCCCAGGGACTAGCGGGAGCACAGATACGCAGTATTTT.

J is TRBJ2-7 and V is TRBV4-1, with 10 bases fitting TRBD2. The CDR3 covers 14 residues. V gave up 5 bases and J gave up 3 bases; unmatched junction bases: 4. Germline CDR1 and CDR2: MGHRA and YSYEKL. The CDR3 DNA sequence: TGCGCCAGCAGCTCTAGCGGGGGCTACTACGAGCAGTACTTC. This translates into CASSSSGGYYEQYF.

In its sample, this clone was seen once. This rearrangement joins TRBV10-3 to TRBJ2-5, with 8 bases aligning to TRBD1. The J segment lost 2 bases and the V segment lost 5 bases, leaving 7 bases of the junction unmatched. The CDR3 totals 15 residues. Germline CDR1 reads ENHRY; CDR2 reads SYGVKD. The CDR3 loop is CAISRTGGGQETQYF. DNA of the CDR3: TGTGCCATCAGTCGCACAGGGGGTGGGCAAGAGACCCAGTACTTC.

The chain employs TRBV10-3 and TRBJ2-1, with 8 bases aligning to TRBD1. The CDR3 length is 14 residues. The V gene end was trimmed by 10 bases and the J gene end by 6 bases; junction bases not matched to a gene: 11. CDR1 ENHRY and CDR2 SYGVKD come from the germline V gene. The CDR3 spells CATRTDRAGNEQFF. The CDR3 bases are TGTGCCACCAGGACGGACAGGGCGGGCAATGAGCAGTTCTTC.

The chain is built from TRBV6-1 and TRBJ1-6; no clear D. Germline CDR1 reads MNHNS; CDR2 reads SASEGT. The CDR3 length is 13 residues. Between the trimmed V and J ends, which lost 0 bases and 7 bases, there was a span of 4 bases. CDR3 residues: CASSEAQNSPLHF. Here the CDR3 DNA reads TGTGCCAGCAGTGAAGCACAGAATTCACCCCTCCACTTT.

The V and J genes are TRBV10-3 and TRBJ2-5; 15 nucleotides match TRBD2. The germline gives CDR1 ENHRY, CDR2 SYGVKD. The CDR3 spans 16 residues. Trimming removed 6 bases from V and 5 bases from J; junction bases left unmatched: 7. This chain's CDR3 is CAISWTSGGAEETQYF. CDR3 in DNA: TGTGCCATCAGCTGGACTAGCGGGGGGGCGGAGGAGACCCAGTACTTC.

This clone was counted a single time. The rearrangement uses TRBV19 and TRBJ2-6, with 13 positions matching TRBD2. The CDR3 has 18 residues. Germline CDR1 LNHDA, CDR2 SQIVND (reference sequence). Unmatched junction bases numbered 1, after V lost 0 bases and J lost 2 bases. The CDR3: CASSIDGLAGAGANVLTF. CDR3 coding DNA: TGTGCCAGTAGTATAGACGGACTAGCGGGAGCTGGGGCCAACGTCCTGACTTTC.

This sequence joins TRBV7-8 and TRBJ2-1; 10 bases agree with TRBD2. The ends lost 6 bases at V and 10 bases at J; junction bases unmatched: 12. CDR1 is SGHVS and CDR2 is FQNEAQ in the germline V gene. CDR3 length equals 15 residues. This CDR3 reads CASRYGTSALGEQFF. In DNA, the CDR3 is TGTGCCAGCAGATACGGGACTAGCGCTCTAGGGGAGCAGTTCTTC.

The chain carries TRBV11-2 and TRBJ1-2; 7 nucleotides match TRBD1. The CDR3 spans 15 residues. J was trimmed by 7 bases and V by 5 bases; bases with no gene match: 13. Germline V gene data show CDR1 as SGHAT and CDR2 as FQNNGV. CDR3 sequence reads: CASSLPAGTVSGYTF. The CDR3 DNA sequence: TGTGCCAGCAGCCTCCCCGCCGGGACAGTGAGTGGCTACACCTTC.

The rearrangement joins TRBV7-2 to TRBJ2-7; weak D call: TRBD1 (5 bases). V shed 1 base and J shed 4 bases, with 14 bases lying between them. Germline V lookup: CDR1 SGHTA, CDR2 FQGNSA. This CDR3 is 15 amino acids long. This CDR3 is CASSLEAGHLYEQYF. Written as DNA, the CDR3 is TGTGCCAGCAGCTTAGAGGCAGGGCACCTATACGAGCAGTACTTC.

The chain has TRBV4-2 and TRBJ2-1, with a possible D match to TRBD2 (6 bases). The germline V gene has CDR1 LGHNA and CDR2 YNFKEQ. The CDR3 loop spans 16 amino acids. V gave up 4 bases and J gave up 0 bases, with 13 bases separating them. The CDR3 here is CASSLDGSPSYNEQFF. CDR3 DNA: TGTGCCAGCAGCCTCGACGGGAGCCCCTCCTACAATGAGCAGTTCTTC.

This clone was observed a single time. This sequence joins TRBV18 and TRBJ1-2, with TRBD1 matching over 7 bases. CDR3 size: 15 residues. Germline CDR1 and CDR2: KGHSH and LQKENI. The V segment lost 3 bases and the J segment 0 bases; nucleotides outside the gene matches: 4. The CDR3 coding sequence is TGTGCCAGCTCACCGAGGGACAGAACTAACTATGGCTACACCTTC. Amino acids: CASSPRDRTNYGYTF.

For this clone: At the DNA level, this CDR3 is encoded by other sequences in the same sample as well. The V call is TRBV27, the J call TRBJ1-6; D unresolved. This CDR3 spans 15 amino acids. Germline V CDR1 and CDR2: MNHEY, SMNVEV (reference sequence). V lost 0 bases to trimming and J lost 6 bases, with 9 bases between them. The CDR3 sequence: CASSLSRLFNSPLHF. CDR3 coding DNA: TGTGCCAGCAGTTTATCGAGGCTGTTTAATTCACCCCTCCACTTT.

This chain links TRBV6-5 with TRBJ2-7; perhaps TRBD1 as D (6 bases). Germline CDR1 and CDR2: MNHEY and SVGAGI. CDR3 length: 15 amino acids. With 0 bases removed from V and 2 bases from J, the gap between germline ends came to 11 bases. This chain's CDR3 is CASSYSFRGTYEQYF. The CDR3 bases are TGTGCCAGCAGTTACTCATTCAGGGGCACCTACGAGCAGTACTTC.

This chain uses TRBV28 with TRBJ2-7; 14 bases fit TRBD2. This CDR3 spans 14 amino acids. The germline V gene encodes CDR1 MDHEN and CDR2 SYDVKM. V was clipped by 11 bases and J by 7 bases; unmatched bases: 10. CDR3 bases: TGTGCCGCCGTGGGGACTAGCGGGAGAGGTGAGCAGTACTTC. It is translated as CAAVGTSGRGEQYF.

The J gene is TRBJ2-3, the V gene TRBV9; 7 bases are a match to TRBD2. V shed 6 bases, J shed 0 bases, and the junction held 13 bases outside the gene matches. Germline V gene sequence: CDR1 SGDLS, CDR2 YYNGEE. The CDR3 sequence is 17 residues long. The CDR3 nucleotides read TGTGCCAGCACCAAGCTTACTAGCGTGCCCAGCACAGATACGCAGTATTTT. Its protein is CASTKLTSVPSTDTQYF.

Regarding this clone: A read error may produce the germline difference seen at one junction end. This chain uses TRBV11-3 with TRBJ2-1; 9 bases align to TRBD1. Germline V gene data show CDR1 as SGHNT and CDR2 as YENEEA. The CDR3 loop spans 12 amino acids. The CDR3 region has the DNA TGTGCCAGCAGCTTGGGACAGGGAGCCCCAGTCTTC. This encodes CASSLGQGAPVF.

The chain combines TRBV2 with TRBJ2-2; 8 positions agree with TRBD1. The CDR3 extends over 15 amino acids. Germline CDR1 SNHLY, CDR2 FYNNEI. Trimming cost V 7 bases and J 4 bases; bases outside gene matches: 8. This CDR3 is CASTETGVGTGELFF. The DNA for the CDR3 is TGTGCCAGCACAGAGACAGGGGTGGGCACCGGGGAGCTGTTTTTT.